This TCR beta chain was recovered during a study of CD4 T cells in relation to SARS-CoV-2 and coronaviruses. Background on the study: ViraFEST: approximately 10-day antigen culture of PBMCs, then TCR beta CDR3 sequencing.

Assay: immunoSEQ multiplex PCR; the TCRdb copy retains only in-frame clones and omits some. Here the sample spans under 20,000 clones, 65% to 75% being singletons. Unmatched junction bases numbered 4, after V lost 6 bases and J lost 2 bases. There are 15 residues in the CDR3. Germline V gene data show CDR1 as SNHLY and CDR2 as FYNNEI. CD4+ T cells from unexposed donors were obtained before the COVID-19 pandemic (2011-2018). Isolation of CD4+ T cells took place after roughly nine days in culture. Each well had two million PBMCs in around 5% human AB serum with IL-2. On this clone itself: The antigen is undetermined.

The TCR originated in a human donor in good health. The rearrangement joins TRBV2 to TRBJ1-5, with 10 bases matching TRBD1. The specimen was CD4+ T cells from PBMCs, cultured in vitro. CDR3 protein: CASRVGTGGNQPQHF. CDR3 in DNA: TGTGCCAGCAGGGTGGGGACAGGGGGCAATCAGCCCCAGCATTTT.